The TCR beta chain described here comes from a study of regulatory T cells in long-lasting Graves disease. Described time point: newly diagnosed GD, antithyroid drugs for less than 3 months. PBMCs provided the RNA from which the TCR library was made. Construction of TCR beta libraries relied on iRepertoire HTBI primers and on Arm-PCR targeting CDR3 regions. Original processing methods: Gene usage covered about 60 TRBV and 13 to 15 TRBJ segments. Each CDR3 protein gets one entry after TCRdb re-called the multiplex PCR reads with MiXCR. TCRdb assigned the V and J calls; the authors' analysis was not used. The sample lists a few hundred thousand distinct CDR3 sequences; 12% were seen once. These data are also associated with another study on T cells in Graves' hyperthyroidism and ophthalmopathy. That study reports: Newly diagnosed hyperthyroidism, duration under 2 months, in patients aged 18 to 65. Ophthalmopathy, which appeared later, was predicted by the model a median about 6.8 months before onset.

This specimen consisted of peripheral blood mononuclear cells (PBMCs), obtained at new diagnosis, from a patient treated with antithyroid drugs. The sequence derives from a woman aged 18-29 years with Graves disease.

Written as DNA, the CDR3 is TGTGCCAGCAGCTTACTCGGCGGGATAGGGGCAGATACGCAGTATTTT. It translates to CASSLLGGIGADTQYF. The chain joins TRBV5-4 to TRBJ2-3; a possible D gene is TRBD2 (6 bases). Germline V CDR1 and CDR2: SGHNT, YYREEE (reference sequence). The CDR3 runs to 16 residues. V gave up 2 bases and J gave up 4 bases, with 17 bases separating them.